A single sample gave rise to the 30 T cell receptor beta chains below, sequenced in a study of cytomegalovirus exposure and HLA in healthy donors. In the PCR, 60 Vbeta and 13 Jbeta primers were used. Data came from immunoSEQ multiplex PCR; TCRdb stores just in-frame clones and leaves some out. The table shows about 130,000 clones, with over 70% occurring only once. Sequencing was done on a sample of PBMCs. These receptor sequences come from a woman aged 35 to 49 in good health and CMV-seronegative.

The chain joins TRBV15 to TRBJ1-2; D might be TRBD1 (5 bases). V dropped 1 base and J dropped 7 bases, with 13 bases sitting between them. Germline V gene data show CDR1 as LNHNV and CDR2 as YYDKDF (reference sequence). CDR3 length equals 14 residues. The CDR3 sequence is CATSRVGGTFGYTF. The DNA of the CDR3 is TGTGCCACCAGCAGAGTCGGCGGGACCTTTGGCTACACCTTC.

This clone has only one observation. This rearrangement joins TRBV7-2 to TRBJ1-5; the D gene is possibly TRBD1 (5 bases). V lost 1 base, J lost 6 bases, and 13 bases lay in between. The CDR3 is 15 amino acids. Germline V gene data show CDR1 as SGHTA and CDR2 as FQGNSA. CDR3 nucleotides: TGTGCCAGCAGCTTAGATGGGGCGGCCGGTCAGCCCCAGCATTTT. Translated: CASSLDGAAGQPQHF.

The V and J genes are TRBV29-1 and TRBJ2-2; perhaps TRBD1 as D (6 bases). This CDR3 spans 13 amino acids. V lost 5 bases to trimming and J lost 7 bases, with 14 bases between them. CDR1 is SQVTM, CDR2 ANQGSEA, per germline. The CDR3 loop is CSVHRDMGGELFF. The CDR3 bases are TGCAGCGTTCACCGGGACATGGGCGGGGAGCTGTTTTTT.

CDR3 amino acids: CASSFDRGLAPLHF. CDR3 bases: TGTGCCAGCAGCTTCGACAGGGGGCTCGCACCCCTCCACTTT. The V call is TRBV7-9, the J call TRBJ1-6; 10 bases line up with TRBD1. Per the germline V gene, CDR1 is SEHNR and CDR2 is FQNEAQ (reference sequence). This CDR3 is 14 amino acids long. The V gene end was trimmed by 3 bases and the J gene end by 11 bases; junction bases not matched to a gene: 4.

This clone turned up a few times. The genes are TRBV7-2 and TRBJ2-7; 8 bases match TRBD1. With V trimmed by 0 bases and J by 5 bases, 6 bases remained unmatched. The CDR3 contains 15 residues. Germline CDR1 and CDR2: SGHTA and FQGNSA. The CDR3 reads CASSLAWTGTHEQYF. The CDR3 nucleotides read TGTGCCAGCAGCTTAGCCTGGACAGGGACCCACGAGCAGTACTTC.

The chain joins TRBV2 to TRBJ1-1, with TRBD1 matching over 9 bases. Germline CDR1 reads SNHLY; CDR2 reads FYNNEI. The length of the CDR3 is 15 residues. J was trimmed by 1 base and V by 7 bases; bases with no gene match: 7. Here the CDR3 DNA reads TGTGCCAGCACCCGGGACAGGGTTAAGAACACTGAAGCTTTCTTT. It is translated as CASTRDRVKNTEAFF.

The rearrangement uses TRBV7-9 and TRBJ2-2; TRBD2 matches 8 bases. The CDR3 extends over 14 amino acids. V was clipped by 3 bases and J by 6 bases; unmatched bases: 3. The germline V gene encodes CDR1 SEHNR and CDR2 FQNEAQ (reference sequence). The CDR3 spells CASSFGLAPGELFF. CDR3 DNA: TGTGCCAGCAGCTTCGGACTAGCCCCCGGGGAGCTGTTTTTT. Based on the CDR3 plus reference TRBV7-9 and TRBJ2-2, the full variable domain is DTGVSQNPRHKITKRGQNVTFRCDPISEHNRLYWYRQTLGQGPEFLTYFQNEAQLEKSRLLSDRFSAERPKGSFSTLEIQRTEQGDSAMYLCASSFGLAPGELFFGEGSRLTVL.

This clone turned up a few times. The chain recombines TRBV28 with TRBJ1-2; TRBD1 aligns across 11 bases. V lost 6 bases to trimming and J lost 2 bases; unmatched junction nucleotides: 5. This CDR3 is built from 15 residues. Germline CDR1 MDHEN, CDR2 SYDVKM. CDR3 amino acids: CASSQDRGRNYGYTF. In DNA, the CDR3 is TGTGCCAGCAGCCAGGACAGGGGGCGGAACTATGGCTACACCTTC.

This chain connects TRBV28 to TRBJ2-7; D uncertain. The CDR3 consists of 13 residues. Deletions cut 3 bases from V and 0 bases from J, with 6 bases between. In germline, CDR1 is MDHEN, CDR2 SYDVKM. The CDR3 is CASSFGPSYEQYF. As DNA, the CDR3 is TGTGCCAGCAGTTTTGGGCCCTCCTACGAGCAGTACTTC.

This sequence joins TRBV28 and TRBJ1-1; D perhaps matches TRBD1 (6 bases). CDR1 is MDHEN and CDR2 is SYDVKM in the germline V gene. Trimming took 5 bases from V and 5 from J, leaving 15 bases between them. This CDR3 is 14 amino acids long. CDR3 coding DNA: TGTGCCAGCAGTATGGGACATTTCACTACTGAAGCTTTCTTT. Its protein is CASSMGHFTTEAFF.

The CDR3 DNA follows: TGCGCCAGTCAGGGGGCTAACTATGGCTACACCTTC. Translated, it gives CASQGANYGYTF. The chain employs TRBV5-1 and TRBJ1-2; 7 bases are shared with TRBD1. Unmatched junction bases numbered 1, after V lost 8 bases and J lost 0 bases. Germline V gene data show CDR1 as SGHRS and CDR2 as YFSETQ. The CDR3 has 12 residues.

This rearrangement joins TRBV29-1 to TRBJ1-2; TRBD1 matches 8 bases. The CDR3 extends over 16 amino acids. Looked up from germline, CDR1 is SQVTM and CDR2 is ANQGSEA. Trimming took 4 bases from V and 7 from J; bases not matched to a gene: 17. CDR3 in DNA: TGCAGCGTTGGCTCCTCGGACAGGGTGCTGCAGAGTGGCTACACCTTC. It codes for CSVGSSDRVLQSGYTF.

The V and J genes are TRBV30 and TRBJ2-3, with 12 bases identical to TRBD2. Germline CDR1 GTSNPN, CDR2 SVGIG (reference sequence). The J segment lost 10 bases and the V segment lost 4 bases, leaving 6 bases of the junction unmatched. The CDR3 consists of 13 residues. CDR3 sequence reads: CAWMTSGSTAQYF. In DNA form, the CDR3 reads TGTGCCTGGATGACTAGCGGGAGTACCGCGCAGTATTTT.

This clone was observed a handful of times. The same CDR3 is also encoded by other DNA sequences in this sample. The chain is built from TRBV6-5 and TRBJ2-7; weak D call: TRBD1 (6 bases). V lost 5 bases, J lost 0 bases, and 8 bases lay in between. CDR1 is MNHEY, CDR2 SVGAGI, per germline. This CDR3 has 13 residues. This chain's CDR3 is CASSRQVSYEQYF. Here the CDR3 DNA reads TGTGCCAGCAGTCGACAGGTCTCCTACGAGCAGTACTTC.

The chain is built from TRBV18 and TRBJ2-7; 14 bases match TRBD2. V shed 4 bases, J shed 6 bases, and the junction held 5 bases outside the gene matches. The V gene's germline CDR1 is KGHSH and CDR2 LQKENI. The length of the CDR3 is 15 residues. The CDR3 is CASSLGTSGRFEQYF. The CDR3 coding sequence is TGTGCCAGCTCACTGGGGACTAGCGGGAGATTCGAGCAGTACTTC.

About this clone: Other DNA sequences in this sample translate to the same CDR3. The chain uses TRBV18 and TRBJ2-3, with 10 nucleotides matching TRBD2. This CDR3 contains 15 residues. V lost 6 bases, J lost 2 bases, and 5 bases stayed unmatched. In germline, CDR1 is KGHSH, CDR2 LQKENI. CDR3 nucleotide sequence: TGTGCCAGCTCTCCCGGGACTAGCGACACAGATACGCAGTATTTT. Amino acid sequence: CASSPGTSDTDTQYF.

The rearrangement joins TRBV2 to TRBJ1-6, with 9 bases aligning to TRBD1. CDR3 length: 16 amino acids. Per germline, CDR1 SNHLY and CDR2 FYNNEI. Trimming at V came to 5 bases and at J to 10 bases, leaving 12 bases not matched to a gene. The CDR3, as DNA: TGTGCCAGCAGTTCAACGCCGGGACAGGGAGGATCACCCCTCCACTTT. Encoded protein: CASSSTPGQGGSPLHF.

The chain carries TRBV27 and TRBJ1-1; D gene uncertain. Germline V gene data show CDR1 as MNHEY and CDR2 as SMNVEV (reference sequence). V was cut by 4 bases and J by 0 bases, with 6 bases left in between. This CDR3 spans 13 amino acids. CDR3 coding DNA: TGTGCCAGCAGTTGGACTGTGAACACTGAAGCTTTCTTT. Protein: CASSWTVNTEAFF.

This chain uses TRBV2 with TRBJ2-7; TRBD2 matches at 9 bases. The CDR3 sequence is 13 residues long. Per germline, CDR1 SNHLY and CDR2 FYNNEI. The V gene end was trimmed by 6 bases and the J gene end by 6 bases; junction bases not matched to a gene: 6. The DNA for the CDR3 is TGTGCCAGCAGCCAGGCTAGCGGGATCGAGCAGTACTTC. Its protein is CASSQASGIEQYF.

This clone was found once. This rearrangement joins TRBV9 to TRBJ2-5; D is ambiguous. The end of the DNA is better explained by TRBJ2-7, so the J call may be wrong. This CDR3 has 15 amino acids. Germline V lookup: CDR1 SGDLS, CDR2 YYNGEE. The CDR3 region is CASSVDPSISYEQYF. Here the CDR3 DNA reads TGTGCCAGCAGCGTAGACCCCTCAATAAGCTACGAGCAGTACTTC.

This clone occurred once. This rearrangement joins TRBV7-8 to TRBJ2-5; D perhaps matches TRBD1 (6 bases). Germline CDR1 SGHVS, CDR2 FQNEAQ. The CDR3 length is 14 residues. The ends were cut back, 5 bases at V and 5 bases at J, with 15 bases in the middle. The CDR3 DNA reads TGTGCCAGCAGCCCCAGGGGTAGGCGGGAGACCCAGTACTTC. Translated: CASSPRGRRETQYF.

The gene calls are TRBV4-1 and TRBJ2-7; 9 nucleotides align to TRBD2. Germline-derived CDR1 and CDR2 are MGHRA and YSYEKL. Germline trimming cut 8 bases from V and 8 bases from J; bases unmatched to any gene: 16. The CDR3 runs 15 residues. This CDR3 is CASVTKGLAGRKQYF. DNA for the CDR3: TGCGCCAGCGTAACAAAGGGGCTAGCGGGACGCAAGCAGTACTTC.

The chain is built from TRBV7-8 and TRBJ2-5; TRBD2 matches 16 bases. The V segment lost 3 bases and the J segment 4 bases; nucleotides outside the gene matches: 14. CDR1 is SGHVS and CDR2 is FQNEAQ in the germline V gene. CDR3 size: 20 residues. DNA for the CDR3: TGTGCCAGCAGCTTGGAAACCGGGACTAGCGGGAGGGCCCCCGGAGAGACCCAGTACTTC. Its protein product is CASSLETGTSGRAPGETQYF.

The CDR3 protein is CASSPVEGINNEQFF. The DNA for the CDR3 is TGTGCCAGCAGCCCCGTGGAGGGGATCAACAATGAGCAGTTCTTC. The chain uses TRBV5-5 and TRBJ2-1, with D perhaps TRBD2 (6 bases). Trimming removed 4 bases from V and 5 bases from J, with 16 bases in between. The CDR3 consists of 15 residues. CDR1 and CDR2 from the germline V gene are SGHKS and YYEKEE (reference sequence).

The chain employs TRBV5-1 and TRBJ2-7, with 8 bases identical to TRBD1. The CDR3 runs to 14 residues. The V gene's germline CDR1 is SGHRS and CDR2 YFSETQ. J lost 7 bases, V lost 4 bases, and 10 bases had no gene match. The CDR3 nucleotides are TGCGCCAGCAGCACGACAGGGGAAGTGGGGGAGCAGTACTTC. Amino acid sequence: CASSTTGEVGEQYF. Full variable domain (missing parts from reference TRBV5-1 and TRBJ2-7): KAGVTQTPRYLIKTRGQQVTLSCSPISGHRSVSWYQQTPGQGLQFLFEYFSETQRNKGNFPGRFSGRQFSNSRSEMNVSTLELGDSALYLCASSTTGEVGEQYFGPGTRLTVT.

This clone was counted a single time. This chain uses TRBV28 with TRBJ2-5, with D tentatively TRBD1 (6 bases). The DNA end lines up better with TRBJ2-7; the J call may be wrong. The CDR3 contains 14 residues. CDR1 is MDHEN and CDR2 is SYDVKM in the germline V gene. The CDR3 bases are TGTGCCAGCAGGTCTACAGGGCAGCATTACGAGCAGTACTTC. Translated, it gives CASRSTGQHYEQYF.

The chain employs TRBV29-1 and TRBJ1-1; the D gene is possibly TRBD1 (6 bases). Trimming left V 6 bases short and J 1 base short, with 18 bases between. This CDR3 is built from 15 residues. Germline CDR1 and CDR2: SQVTM and ANQGSEA. In DNA form, the CDR3 reads TGCAGCGTCCCAAACCCCCCAGGGGAGAACACTGAAGCTTTCTTT. It is translated as CSVPNPPGENTEAFF.

V and J are TRBV7-3 and TRBJ2-5, with TRBD2 matching 12 bases. The J call is doubtful: the DNA matches TRBJ2-7 better. The length of the CDR3 is 15 residues. Germline CDR1 is SGHTA and CDR2 is FQGTGA. The CDR3 sequence: CASSSGTSGSYEQYF. As DNA, the CDR3 is TGTGCCAGCAGTTCCGGGACTAGCGGGTCCTACGAGCAGTACTTC.

This rearrangement joins TRBV18 to TRBJ2-2; D is uncertain. CDR3 size: 14 residues. The V gene's germline CDR1 is KGHSH and CDR2 LQKENI. The ends were cut back, 2 bases at V and 1 base at J, with 5 bases in the middle. CDR3 in amino acids: CASSPTRNTGELFF. The DNA of the CDR3 is TGTGCCAGCTCACCAACTCGGAACACCGGGGAGCTGTTTTTT.

The V call is TRBV6-6, the J call TRBJ2-5; tentative D call: TRBD2 (6 bases). This CDR3 comprises 15 residues. Per germline, CDR1 MNHNY and CDR2 SVGAGI (reference sequence). V was shortened by 0 bases and J by 4 bases, with 12 bases between the two germline ends. In DNA form, the CDR3 reads TGTGCCAGCAGTTACTCGACTAGTTTAAGAGAGACCCAGTACTTC. This gives the protein CASSYSTSLRETQYF.